This entry is about one TCR beta chain. In this sample, this clone turned up a few times. Its antigen has not been determined. Base qualities were left out, and no much larger clone turns up one base away. From each donor, a single peripheral blood sample of about 116 mL on average was drawn into heparinised tubes. A BD FACSAria II was used to sort naive, central memory, regulatory and stem cell-like memory CD4+ T cells with a panel that included CD45RO, CCR7, CD25, CD127, CD95 and CD27. Purity was above 95% for every sorted population. PBMCs were separated immediately by Lymphoprep density gradient centrifugation and were stained directly, without being cultured. So that batch effects would be minimized, each experiment stained and sorted samples in pairs, pairing one healthy donor with one patient. The entire amount of isolated RNA was reverse transcribed using the High Capacity cDNA Reverse Transcription Kit, so the sequenced TCRB transcripts were expressed ones. Deep immunoSEQ sequencing was performed on naive, central memory and regulatory T cell samples, with an average of around 3.5 million total reads per sample. After sorted cells were lysed in RLT buffer, RNA was extracted with DNase-treated RNeasy Micro or Mini kits, with the choice depending on cell number. Each cell subset was processed on its own to prevent cross-contamination, while patient and healthy donor samples were processed together. Using the immunoSEQ multiplex PCR, TCRB sequences were amplified from cDNA into 87-bp fragments spanning the CDR3 region. Sequencing of the amplicons was done on the Illumina HiSeq platform. Per the original workflow: Synthetic template baselines were used to correct PCR bias computationally, reads within Hamming distance 2 were collapsed together, and singletons that could not be merged were discarded. Reads were aligned to IMGT to assign V, D and J genes, CDR3 length, and insertions or deletions at six rearrangement sites. Within each subset, clonotype counts were normalized to the number of sorted cells before true diversity and Gini coefficients were calculated with the tcR R package. Repertoire sharing was quantified using the overlap coefficient calculated on TCRB nucleotide sequences. Here the immuneACCESS table is served through TCRdb, limited to in-frame sequences with V and J called. Missing clones are a known gap in these copies; in checked studies unresolved V genes cover under half, and the rest lacks a known reason. V, J and clone size were drawn from that table, and D and trimming were deduced from the DNA. The sample has about 290,000 clones on record, approximately 8.1% of them singletons. Approximately 0.93% of the sample rests with the top ten.

The CDR3, cysteine through phenylalanine, is 15 amino acids long. Of all the DNA, just the CDR3 is kept, 45 bases in frame from base 1. From a lookup of the germline V gene, CDR1 and CDR2 are SGHTA and FQGNSA. Trimming takes 4 bases from V and 0 bases from J, and the germline ends sit 12 bases apart. This entry belongs to a study of beta chain features in type 1 diabetes listed by TCRdb under 2018. About the investigation overall: Patients and healthy donors did not differ in mean age, gender distribution, total cell number or subset yield. A total of under 140,000,000 sorted cells were examined across all samples, and the number of cells per subset was strongly correlated with RNA yield. In the study, recently diagnosed type 1 diabetes patients and matched healthy donors were compared on the TCRB repertoires of their sorted circulating CD4+ T cell subsets. Whereas all 30 or so donors provided naive and central memory subsets, regulatory and stem cell-like memory subsets were isolated from just 8 patients and about eight healthy donors. What the work shows at the level of the full study, not this receptor alone: Type 1 diabetes patients showed a moderate but significant shortening of TCRB CDR3 length in all four CD4+ subsets. Fewer insertions and more nucleotide deletions at VDJ recombination sites were observed in patients with type 1 diabetes, implying thymic rearrangement abnormalities. Shorter templates might have been favored by PCR, but patient and control samples were amplified and corrected together, so both groups would have been affected equally by any skew. Because the HLA sub-analyses included only small numbers of individuals, any influence of HLA type on TCRB rearrangement was left unresolved. Naive, central memory and regulatory TCRB repertoires appeared to be more similar among patients than among healthy donors. Because cDNA was sequenced instead of genomic DNA, highly expressing activated cells could be over-represented, though the groups showed no difference in activation or CD3 levels.

The sequence was collected from a woman aged 18-30 years in good health. Material: central memory CD4+ T cells from blood. The receptor chain draws on TRBV7-2 and TRBJ1-1; TRBD1 is possibly the D segment (5 matching bases). The nucleotide sequence is TGTGCCAGCAGCTCGAGACAGACCATGAACACTGAAGCTTTCTTT. This yields the protein CASSSRQTMNTEAFF.